The rows below give T cell receptor beta chains drawn from one sample of a study of cytomegalovirus exposure and HLA in healthy donors. TCRdb's copy holds only in-frame clones and misses some; the assay was immunoSEQ multiplex PCR. The profile shows around 250,000 clones, around 90% of them singletons. Sequencing was done on a sample of PBMCs. The receptor set was obtained from a woman aged 18-29 years in good health and CMV-seronegative. The CDR3 runs from the conserved cysteine through the conserved F or W. Each record gives: V gene, J gene, D gene, clone size, CDR3 DNA, CDR3 protein. D genes are given only for firm matches. Part of the rows lack a size; the others show once, few, many or a class for expanded clones.

TRBV5-5	TRBJ1-2	TRBD1	NA	TGTGCCAGCAGCGAGACAGGGACTAACTATGGCTACACCTTC	CASSETGTNYGYTF
TRBV7-6	TRBJ1-5	TRBD1	NA	TGTGCCAGCAGCCGGGACAGGGATCAGCCCCAGCATTTT	CASSRDRDQPQHF
TRBV11-3	TRBJ2-5	TRBD2	NA	TGTGCCAGCAGCCCTCTCGGTCTAGCGGGGGGGCGGGGTAGGGAGACCCAGTACTTC	CASSPLGLAGGRGRETQYF
TRBV27	TRBJ2-1	TRBD1	NA	TGTGCCAGCAGTTTCGGGACAGGTAATGATGAGCAGTTCTTC	CASSFGTGNDEQFF
TRBV7-3	TRBJ2-7	NA	NA	TGTGCCAGCAGCCCAGACCCGGGGGTCGGGGCCTCGGGCGAGCAGTACTTC	CASSPDPGVGASGEQYF
TRBV6-5	TRBJ1-2	NA	NA	TGTGCCAGCAGTTTAGGGGGATTAGACTATGGCTACACCTTC	CASSLGGLDYGYTF
TRBV9	TRBJ1-1	TRBD1	NA	TGTGCCAGCAGCGCCCGACAGGGAGGCACTGAAGCTTTCTTT	CASSARQGGTEAFF
TRBV30	TRBJ1-1	TRBD1	NA	TGTGCCTGGAGTGTCCCCACAGGGGTAGTCACTGAAGCTTTCTTT	CAWSVPTGVVTEAFF
TRBV5-1	TRBJ1-5	NA	NA	TGCGCCAGCAGCTTGACGGGGGAGGGCAATCAGCCCCAGCATTTT	CASSLTGEGNQPQHF
TRBV2	TRBJ2-3	TRBD1	NA	TGTGCCAGCCTCACGAGGGACAGGGTTACAGATACGCAGTATTTT	CASLTRDRVTDTQYF
TRBV6-6	TRBJ2-1	TRBD2	NA	TGTGCCAGCAGCTTTCTAGCGGTCGGGGGTAATGAGCAGTTCTTC	CASSFLAVGGNEQFF
TRBV6-5	TRBJ1-3	NA	NA	TGTGCCAGCAGAACTCAGGGGTACTCTGGAAACACCATATATTTT	CASRTQGYSGNTIYF
TRBV30	TRBJ2-1	NA	NA	TGTGCCTGGAGTGTACTGACTAGTAGTACCTACAATGAGCAGTTCTTC	CAWSVLTSSTYNEQFF
TRBV7-2	TRBJ1-1	TRBD1	NA	TGTGCCAGCAGCTTACTCGACAGGGTGGGAGTTGAAGCTTTCTTT	CASSLLDRVGVEAFF
TRBV6-6	TRBJ1-1	TRBD1	once	TGTGCCAGCAGTGGACAGGGGGGGGGCACTGAAGCTTTCTTT	CASSGQGGGTEAFF
TRBV6-5	TRBJ1-4	NA	NA	TGTGCCAGCAGTCGGGGAGGGAATGAAAAACTGTTTTTT	CASSRGGNEKLFF
TRBV7-6	TRBJ2-7	NA	once	TGTGCCAGCAGCCAAGCTCAGGGGCCCTACGAGCAGTACTTC	CASSQAQGPYEQYF
TRBV27	TRBJ2-5	TRBD2	NA	TGTGCCACACAACTAGCGGGGGGGAAGACCCAGTACTTC	CATQLAGGKTQYF
TRBV5-6	TRBJ2-3	TRBD2	NA	TGTGCCAGCAGCCTCGGACTAGCGCGAGAGTATTTT	CASSLGLAREYF
TRBV7-9	TRBJ1-2	TRBD1	NA	TGTGCCAGCAGCCCCAAACCGGGACAGGAAGCCTATGGCTACACCTTC	CASSPKPGQEAYGYTF
TRBV30	TRBJ2-1	NA	NA	TGTGCCTGGAGTGTCGGCCTAGCTAATGAGCAGTTCTTC	CAWSVGLANEQFF
TRBV4-1	TRBJ2-5	NA	NA	TGCGCCAGCAGCCAACTAGTGGGAGAGACCCAGTACTTC	CASSQLVGETQYF
TRBV5-1	TRBJ1-5	TRBD1	few	TGCGCCAGCAGCATGGGACAGCTCAATCAGCCCCAGCATTTT	CASSMGQLNQPQHF
TRBV28	TRBJ1-5	TRBD1	NA	TGTGCCGTCCACCCAGCAGACAGGGTGACTCAGCCCCAGCATTTT	CAVHPADRVTQPQHF
TRBV5-1	TRBJ2-7	NA	NA	TGCGCCAGCAGCCTCCTTCGGGAGCCCCAGTACGAGCAGTACTTC	CASSLLREPQYEQYF
TRBV27	TRBJ2-5	TRBD2	NA	TGTGCCAGCAGACTTAGCGGGGGCAGAGAGACCCAGTACTTC	CASRLSGGRETQYF
TRBV11-2	TRBJ2-1	NA	NA	TGTGCCAGCAGCTTAGCGGGCGGGGGCGCCTACAATGAGCAGTTCTTC	CASSLAGGGAYNEQFF
TRBV19	TRBJ2-2	TRBD1	NA	TGTGCCAGTAGACGGACAGGGAGGACCGGGGAGCTGTTTTTT	CASRRTGRTGELFF
TRBV11-1	TRBJ1-1	NA	NA	TGTGCCAGCAGCTTAGGACAGTCCACTGAAGCTTTCTTT	CASSLGQSTEAFF
TRBV2	TRBJ1-2	NA	NA	TGTGCCAGCAGTGACGGGACAAACAACTATGGCTACACCTTC	CASSDGTNNYGYTF
TRBV6-5	TRBJ2-5	NA	NA	TGTGCCAGCAGTGACGACGGAGAAGAGACCCAGTACTTC	CASSDDGEETQYF
TRBV10-3	TRBJ2-7	NA	NA	TGTGCCATCTCAATCTCGCGGGACGAGCAGTACTTC	CAISISRDEQYF
TRBV6-1	TRBJ1-1	TRBD1	NA	TGTGCCAGCAGAACCGGGACAGGCGAAAACACTGAAGCTTTCTTT	CASRTGTGENTEAFF
TRBV5-4	TRBJ2-2	NA	NA	TGTGCCAGCAGCTTGGGGGTTCTGGGGCCCTCCACCGGGGAGCTGTTTTTT	CASSLGVLGPSTGELFF
TRBV10-3	TRBJ2-1	NA	NA	TGTGCCATCAGTGAGCGACAGTACAATGAGCAGTTCTTC	CAISERQYNEQFF
TRBV6-4	TRBJ1-1	NA	few	TGTGCCAGCAGTGACCGGGCGGGGGAGGGCCGCCCTTTCTTT	CASSDRAGEGRPFF
TRBV6-5	TRBJ1-2	TRBD1	NA	TGTGCCAGCAGTTACGACAGGGACTTCGGCTACACCTTC	CASSYDRDFGYTF
TRBV6-5	TRBJ1-6	NA	NA	TGTGCCAGCAGCCCTGGGCGCTATAATTCACCCCTCCACTTT	CASSPGRYNSPLHF
TRBV27	TRBJ2-5	TRBD2	NA	TGTGCCAGCAGCGGACTAGCGGGGGGGCCAAAGGAGACCCAGTACTTC	CASSGLAGGPKETQYF
TRBV9	TRBJ1-3	TRBD1	few	TGTGCCAGCACCAGTAGCAGGGACAGGGGAGGCACCATATATTTT	CASTSSRDRGGTIYF
TRBV4-3	TRBJ1-4	TRBD1	NA	TGCGCCAGCAGCCCCCGGGACAGGGGATATAATGAAAAACTGTTTTTT	CASSPRDRGYNEKLFF
TRBV18	TRBJ2-5	TRBD1	NA	TGTGCCAGCTCATCCTGGACAGGCGAAGAGACCCAGTACTTC	CASSSWTGEETQYF
TRBV20-1	TRBJ2-1	TRBD1	NA	TGCAGTGCCTGGGACAGGGGGCGATTCTTC	CSAWDRGRFF
TRBV6-5	TRBJ2-5	NA	NA	TGTGCCAGCAGTTACTCCCCCTCTAGCGCTTCAGAGACCCAGTACTTC	CASSYSPSSASETQYF
TRBV30	TRBJ1-2	TRBD1	NA	TGTGCCTGGAGTGAACCCCCGGACAGGGCCTCTGGCTACACCTTC	CAWSEPPDRASGYTF
TRBV6-5	TRBJ2-3	NA	NA	TGTGCCAGCAGTTACGGAGGGAAGGATAACACAGATACGCAGTATTTT	CASSYGGKDNTDTQYF
TRBV6-5	TRBJ1-2	NA	NA	TGTGCCAGCAGTTACTCCTACAGACACTATGGCTACACCTTC	CASSYSYRHYGYTF
TRBV29-1	TRBJ1-2	TRBD1	NA	TGCAGCGTCGCAACAGGGGTAGTAGGCTACACCTTC	CSVATGVVGYTF
TRBV14	TRBJ1-2	TRBD1	NA	TGTGCCAGCAGCCAATCCGCAGGGGGATCCTATGGCTACACCTTC	CASSQSAGGSYGYTF
TRBV6-6	TRBJ1-2	TRBD1	NA	TGTGCCAGCAGTCGCCGCGGAGGGACAGACTATGGCTACACCTTC	CASSRRGGTDYGYTF